These 19 T cell receptor beta chains share one sample of origin, sequenced in a study of control samples from healthy donors and cancer patients. Only in-frame clones appear in the TCRdb table, and some are missing; sequencing was by immunoSEQ multiplex PCR. Among about 22,000 clones listed, 65% to 90% were seen once. Sample: PBMCs. These receptors came from a man aged 55-75 years with head and neck cancer.

The rearrangement joins TRBV11-2 to TRBJ2-1; possibly TRBD1 for D (5 bases). Trimming removed 2 bases at V and 2 bases at J, with 16 bases between. The CDR3 contains 17 residues. Germline assignment: CDR1 SGHAT and CDR2 FQNNGV. CDR3 sequence: CASSLLSRTGPYNEQFF. DNA for the CDR3: TGTGCCAGCAGCTTATTATCGCGTACAGGTCCCTACAATGAGCAGTTCTTC.

This sequence joins TRBV3-1 (or the pseudogene TRBV3-2) and TRBJ2-3; unclear D gene. The CDR3 runs to 12 residues. Germline lookup yields CDR1 LGHDT and CDR2 YNNKEL (reference sequence). V gave up 6 bases and J gave up 6 bases, with 10 bases separating them. DNA for the CDR3: TGTGCCAGCAGGCGGACCGGGGATACGCAGTATTTT. Protein: CASRRTGDTQYF.

The rearrangement joins TRBV6-5 to TRBJ2-1; 12 bases match TRBD2. The CDR3 spans 14 residues. With V trimmed by 6 bases and J by 10 bases, 7 bases remained unmatched. CDR1 and CDR2 (germline): MNHEY, SVGAGI. CDR3 DNA: TGTGCCAGCAGACGGACTAGCGGGAAGTCGGAGCAGTTCTTC. This encodes CASRRTSGKSEQFF.

This chain joins TRBV11-3 and TRBJ1-1, with D possibly matching TRBD1 (5 bases). The CDR3 is 15 residues long. Per germline, CDR1 SGHNT and CDR2 YENEEA. Trimming removed 5 bases from V and 6 bases from J, with 19 bases in between. Here the CDR3 DNA reads TGTGCCAGCAGCGCCGGCCGCAGGGCGAGCGCTGAAGCTTTCTTT. It is translated as CASSAGRRASAEAFF.

This clone was recorded once. V and J are TRBV30 and TRBJ1-2; possibly TRBD1 for D (6 bases). This CDR3 has 14 residues. V was pared by 0 bases and J by 12 bases, with 20 bases between. Per germline, CDR1 GTSNPN and CDR2 SVGIG (reference sequence). CDR3 coding DNA: TGTGCCTGGAGTGTAGGTGGACAGAGGACCGGTCACACCTTC. Its protein is CAWSVGGQRTGHTF.

The chain joins TRBV5-1 to TRBJ2-1, with 7 bases matching TRBD1. CDR1 and CDR2 (germline): SGHRS, YFSETQ. The CDR3 totals 17 residues. J was trimmed by 0 bases and V by 3 bases; bases with no gene match: 9. CDR3 sequence (DNA): TGCGCCAGCAGCTCTCAGACAGGGAAAAGCTCCTACAATGAGCAGTTCTTC. It is translated as CASSSQTGKSSYNEQFF.

V usage is TRBV4-1 and J usage is TRBJ2-5, with D possibly TRBD2 on 5 matching bases. CDR3 length: 16 amino acids. Germline lookup yields CDR1 MGHRA and CDR2 YSYEKL. Between the trimmed V and J ends, which lost 3 bases and 4 bases, there was a span of 18 bases. The CDR3, as DNA: TGCGCCAGCAGCCAGCTATACCTAGCCGACGGAGAGACCCAGTACTTC. This sequence encodes CASSQLYLADGETQYF.

The rearrangement links TRBV29-1 to TRBJ2-1; D might be TRBD1 or TRBD2, each matching 5 bases. The V gene lost 1 base and the J gene lost 0 bases, with 19 bases spanning the gap. The CDR3 is made up of 18 amino acids. Germline CDR1 SQVTM, CDR2 ANQGSEA. The CDR3, as DNA: TGCAGCGTTGAAGCGGGGCAGGTGACTTTCTACTCCTACAATGAGCAGTTCTTC. Protein: CSVEAGQVTFYSYNEQFF.

The V and J genes are TRBV6-5 and TRBJ2-5, with D maybe TRBD2 (7 bases). The V gene's germline CDR1 is MNHEY and CDR2 SVGAGI. This CDR3 is built from 13 residues. Trimming pared 4 bases from V and 13 bases from J, leaving 19 bases between. As DNA, the CDR3 is TGTGCCAGCAGTTCCCCCCGAGGGGGGGGGTCGTACTTC. Amino acids: CASSSPRGGGSYF.

This chain connects TRBV15 to TRBJ2-1, with unresolved D. The CDR3 has 12 amino acids. Germline-derived CDR1 and CDR2 are LNHNV and YYDKDF (reference sequence). V shed 0 bases and J shed 7 bases, with 4 bases lying between them. As DNA, the CDR3 is TGTGCCACCAGCAGAGATCGGAATGAGCAGTTCTTC. Protein: CATSRDRNEQFF.

This clone is labeled medium-sized. The chain joins TRBV18 to TRBJ2-2, with TRBD1 as a possible D gene (5 bases). V was pared by 1 base and J by 2 bases, with 11 bases between. The germline CDR1 and CDR2 sequences are KGHSH and LQKENI. This CDR3 comprises 16 residues. The CDR3 here is CASSPQGKPNTGELFF. The CDR3 DNA reads as TGTGCCAGCTCACCACAGGGGAAGCCCAACACCGGGGAGCTGTTTTTT. Filled out from reference TRBV18 and TRBJ2-2, the complete variable domain reads NAGVMQNPRHLVRRRGQEARLRCSPMKGHSHVYWYRQLPEEGLKFMVYLQKENIIDESGMPKERFSAEFPKEGPSILRIQQVVRGDSAAYFCASSPQGKPNTGELFFGEGSRLTVL.

The rearrangement uses TRBV5-1 and TRBJ2-2; D may be TRBD1 (6 bases). Germline lookup yields CDR1 SGHRS and CDR2 YFSETQ. The CDR3 runs 15 residues. V gave up 4 bases and J gave up 1 base, with 11 bases separating them. CDR3 DNA sequence: TGCGCCAGCAGCCCGACGACAGGGAACACCGGGGAGCTGTTTTTT. This translates into CASSPTTGNTGELFF.

The chain carries TRBV4-1 and TRBJ2-7; D gene uncertain. V was pared by 6 bases and J by 3 bases, with 21 bases between. Germline V gives CDR1 MGHRA, CDR2 YSYEKL. CDR3 length: 16 residues. In nucleotides, the CDR3 is TGCGCCAGCAGTCCAAATGGCTTACAGTGGAGCTACGAGCAGTACTTC. Protein sequence: CASSPNGLQWSYEQYF.

This clone was seen a handful of times. The chain couples TRBV24-1 to TRBJ2-7, with 11 positions matching TRBD2. V was clipped by 5 bases and J by 5 bases; unmatched bases: 13. Germline CDR1 KGHDR, CDR2 SFDVKD. CDR3 length: 17 residues. The CDR3 bases are TGTGCCACCAGTGCGTCTCCGGGGACTAGCGGTACAGACGAGCAGTACTTC. Protein product: CATSASPGTSGTDEQYF.

The chain has TRBV27 and TRBJ2-3; 14 nucleotides line up with TRBD2. Germline V gene data show CDR1 as MNHEY and CDR2 as SMNVEV (reference sequence). Trimming cost V 4 bases and J 5 bases; bases outside gene matches: 5. The CDR3 has 16 residues. This chain's CDR3 is CASSYVGLAGVDTQYF. For the CDR3, the DNA is TGTGCCAGCAGTTACGTGGGACTAGCGGGAGTAGATACGCAGTATTTT.

The V gene is TRBV9, the J gene TRBJ2-7; 10 bases match TRBD1. CDR3 length: 16 amino acids. The germline V gene has CDR1 SGDLS and CDR2 YYNGEE. Unmatched junction bases numbered 11, after V lost 3 bases and J lost 5 bases. CDR3 in amino acids: CASSAGARQGADEQYF. For the CDR3, the DNA is TGTGCCAGCAGCGCTGGGGCCCGACAGGGGGCGGACGAGCAGTACTTC.

The chain combines TRBV23-1 with TRBJ1-6, with D possibly matching TRBD1 (5 bases). TRBV23-1 counts as an open reading frame of uncertain function. The CDR3 is made up of 14 amino acids. The V end lost 7 bases, the J end lost 4 bases, and 11 bases lay between the germline ends. The CDR3 sequence is CASTLRQYNSPLHF. For the CDR3, the DNA is TGCGCCAGCACCCTTCGACAGTATAATTCACCCCTCCACTTT.

The gene calls are TRBV5-6 and TRBJ2-7; 10 bases line up with TRBD2. This CDR3 is 17 amino acids long. The germline V gene encodes CDR1 SGHDT and CDR2 YYEEEE. Trimming cost V 4 bases and J 2 bases; bases outside gene matches: 12. The CDR3 DNA sequence: TGTGCCAGCAGCCCTCTGGGAGGTAGCGGGGGGACCTACGAGCAGTACTTC. Amino acid sequence: CASSPLGGSGGTYEQYF. Filled out from reference TRBV5-6 and TRBJ2-7, the complete variable domain reads DAGVTQSPTHLIKTRGQQVTLRCSPKSGHDTVSWYQQALGQGPQFIFQYYEEEERQRGNFPDRFSGHQFPNYSSELNVNALLLGDSALYLCASSPLGGSGGTYEQYFGPGTRLTVT.

This chain links TRBV10-3 with TRBJ1-1, with 8 bases aligning to TRBD1. CDR3 length: 14 amino acids. V trimming: 10 bases; J trimming: 1 base; junction bases outside the gene matches: 8. The germline V gene has CDR1 ENHRY and CDR2 SYGVKD. CDR3: CATSNDRGNTEAFF. The CDR3 nucleotides are TGTGCCACGTCGAACGACAGGGGGAACACTGAAGCTTTCTTT.